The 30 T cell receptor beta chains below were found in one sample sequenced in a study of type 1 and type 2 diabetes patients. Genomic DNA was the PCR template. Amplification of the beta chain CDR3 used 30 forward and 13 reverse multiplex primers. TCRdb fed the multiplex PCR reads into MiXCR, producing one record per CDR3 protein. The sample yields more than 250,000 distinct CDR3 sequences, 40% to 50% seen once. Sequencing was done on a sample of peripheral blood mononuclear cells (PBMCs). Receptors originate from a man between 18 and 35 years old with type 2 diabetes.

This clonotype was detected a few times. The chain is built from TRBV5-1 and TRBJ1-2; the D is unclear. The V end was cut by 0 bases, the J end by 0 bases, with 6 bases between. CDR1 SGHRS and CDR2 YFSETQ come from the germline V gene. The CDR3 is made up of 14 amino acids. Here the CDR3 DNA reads TGCGCCAGCAGCTTGGCAGGACCTAACTATGGCTACACCTTC. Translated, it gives CASSLAGPNYGYTF.

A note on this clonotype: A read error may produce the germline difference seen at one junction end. CDR3 nucleotide sequence: TGTGCCACCAGTGTAGGGATGAACACTGAAGCTTTCTTT. It encodes CATSVGMNTEAFF. This chain links TRBV6-7 with TRBJ1-1; D is unresolved. TRBV6-7 is known as an ORF, though its function is uncertain. There are 13 residues in the CDR3.

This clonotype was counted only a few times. CDR3: CSASQPGLASYEQYF. The CDR3 coding sequence is TGCAGTGCTAGTCAACCCGGACTAGCTTCCTACGAGCAGTACTTC. The chain carries TRBV20-1 and TRBJ2-7, with 8 bases that match TRBD2. This CDR3 is built from 15 residues. V was pared by 3 bases and J by 1 base, with 8 bases of the junction left unmatched. The V gene's germline CDR1 is DFQATT and CDR2 SNEGSKA (reference sequence).

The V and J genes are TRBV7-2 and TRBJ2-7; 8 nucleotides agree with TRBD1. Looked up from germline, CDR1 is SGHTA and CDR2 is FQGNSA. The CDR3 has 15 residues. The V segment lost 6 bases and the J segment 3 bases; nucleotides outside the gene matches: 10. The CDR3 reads CASSSQGGQIYEQYF. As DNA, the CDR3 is TGTGCCAGCAGTTCACAGGGGGGTCAGATCTACGAGCAGTACTTC.

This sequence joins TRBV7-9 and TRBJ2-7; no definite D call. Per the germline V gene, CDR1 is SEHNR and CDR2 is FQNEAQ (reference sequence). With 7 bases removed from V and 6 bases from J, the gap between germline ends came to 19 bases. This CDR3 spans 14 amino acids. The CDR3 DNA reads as TGTGCCAGCATTGGTGTAAGAAAGGGTGGCGAGCAGTACTTC. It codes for CASIGVRKGGEQYF.

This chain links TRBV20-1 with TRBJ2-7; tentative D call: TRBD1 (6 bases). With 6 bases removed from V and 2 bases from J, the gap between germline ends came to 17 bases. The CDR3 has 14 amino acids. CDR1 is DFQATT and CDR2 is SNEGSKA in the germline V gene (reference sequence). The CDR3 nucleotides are TGCAGTGCCGGCCCCACAGGGAACACCTACGAGCAGTACTTC. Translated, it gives CSAGPTGNTYEQYF.

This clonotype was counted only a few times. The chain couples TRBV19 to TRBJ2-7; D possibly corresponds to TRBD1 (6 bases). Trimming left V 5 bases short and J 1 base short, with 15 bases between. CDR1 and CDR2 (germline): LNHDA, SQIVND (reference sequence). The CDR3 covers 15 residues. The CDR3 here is CASSAGPTGSYEQYF. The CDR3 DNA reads TGTGCCAGTAGTGCGGGTCCCACAGGGTCCTACGAGCAGTACTTC.

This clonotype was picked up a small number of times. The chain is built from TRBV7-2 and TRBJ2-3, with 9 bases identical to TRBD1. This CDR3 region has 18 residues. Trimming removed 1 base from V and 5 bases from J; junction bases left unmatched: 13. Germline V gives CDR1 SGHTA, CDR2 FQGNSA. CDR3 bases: TGTGCCAGCAGCTTAGAGAGGATCACAGGGGGCGCGAAAGATACGCAGTATTTT. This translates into CASSLERITGGAKDTQYF.

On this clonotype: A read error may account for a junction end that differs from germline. The DNA of the CDR3 is TGTGCCACCAGCACGCGGGACAGGGGGAACAATGAGCAGTCCTTC. It encodes CATSTRDRGNNEQSF. The chain employs TRBV15 and TRBJ2-5; 11 positions agree with TRBD1. CDR1 and CDR2 from the germline V gene are LNHNV and YYDKDF (reference sequence). The CDR3 covers 15 residues.

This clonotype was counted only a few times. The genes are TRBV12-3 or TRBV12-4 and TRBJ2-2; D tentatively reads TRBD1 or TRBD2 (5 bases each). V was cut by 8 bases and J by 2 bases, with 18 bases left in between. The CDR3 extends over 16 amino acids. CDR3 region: CASSRSGLRNTGELFF. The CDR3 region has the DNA TGTGCCAGCTCCAGGTCGGGGCTGAGAAACACCGGGGAGCTGTTTTTT.

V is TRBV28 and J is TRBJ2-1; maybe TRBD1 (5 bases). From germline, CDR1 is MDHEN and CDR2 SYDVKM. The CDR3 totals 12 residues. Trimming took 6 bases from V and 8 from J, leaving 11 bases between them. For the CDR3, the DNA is TGTGCCAGCAGCCCAGGGTTCGATGAGCAGTTCTTC. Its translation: CASSPGFDEQFF. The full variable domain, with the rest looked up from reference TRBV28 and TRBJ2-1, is DVKVTQSSRYLVKRTGEKVFLECVQDMDHENMFWYRQDPGLGLRLIYFSYDVKMKEKGDIPEGYSVSREKKERFSLILESASTNQTSMYLCASSPGFDEQFFGPGTRLTVL.

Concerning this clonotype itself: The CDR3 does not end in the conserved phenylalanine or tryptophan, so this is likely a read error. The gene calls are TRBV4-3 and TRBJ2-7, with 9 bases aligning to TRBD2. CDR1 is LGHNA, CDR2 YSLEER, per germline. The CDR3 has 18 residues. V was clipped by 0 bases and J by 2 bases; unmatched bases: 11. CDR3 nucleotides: TGCGCCAGCAGCCAAGAAGGGTATACTAGCGGGTCGACCTACGAGCAGTACTCC. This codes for CASSQEGYTSGSTYEQYS.

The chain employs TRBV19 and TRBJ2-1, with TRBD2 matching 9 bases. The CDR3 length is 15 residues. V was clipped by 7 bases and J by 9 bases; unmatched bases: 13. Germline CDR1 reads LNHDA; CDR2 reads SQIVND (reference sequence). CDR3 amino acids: CASNAFRGGAGEQFF. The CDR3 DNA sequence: TGTGCCAGTAATGCTTTTCGCGGGGGGGCCGGTGAGCAGTTCTTC.

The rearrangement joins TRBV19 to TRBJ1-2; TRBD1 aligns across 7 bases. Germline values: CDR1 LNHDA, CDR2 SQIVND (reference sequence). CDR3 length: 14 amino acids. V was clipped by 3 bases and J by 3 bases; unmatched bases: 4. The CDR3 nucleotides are TGTGCCAGTAGTATTATCGACAGGGACTATGGCTACACCTTC. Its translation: CASSIIDRDYGYTF.

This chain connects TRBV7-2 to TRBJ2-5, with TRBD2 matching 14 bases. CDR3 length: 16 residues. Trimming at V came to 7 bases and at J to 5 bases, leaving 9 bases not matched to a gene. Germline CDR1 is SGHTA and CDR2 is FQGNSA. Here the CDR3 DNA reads TGTGCCAGCAACGCTGGGACTAGCGGGGGTGGGGAGACCCAGTACTTC. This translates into CASNAGTSGGGETQYF.

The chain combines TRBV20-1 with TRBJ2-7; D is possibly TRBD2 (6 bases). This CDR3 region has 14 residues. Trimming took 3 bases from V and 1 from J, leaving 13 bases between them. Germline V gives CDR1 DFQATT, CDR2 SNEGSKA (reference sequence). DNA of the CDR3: TGCAGTGCTAGCTATACTAGCAGATCCTACGAGCAGTACTTC. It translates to CSASYTSRSYEQYF.

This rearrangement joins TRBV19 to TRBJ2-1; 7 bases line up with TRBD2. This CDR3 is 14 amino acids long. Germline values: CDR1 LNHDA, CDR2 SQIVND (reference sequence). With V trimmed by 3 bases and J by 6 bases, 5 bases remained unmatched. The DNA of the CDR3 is TGTGCCAGTAGTATGGCCGGGACTATCAATGAGCAGTTCTTC. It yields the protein CASSMAGTINEQFF.

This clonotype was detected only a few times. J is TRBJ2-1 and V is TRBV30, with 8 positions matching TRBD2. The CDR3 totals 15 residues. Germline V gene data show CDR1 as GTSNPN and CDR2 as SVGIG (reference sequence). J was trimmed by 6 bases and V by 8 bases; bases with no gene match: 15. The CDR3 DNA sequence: TGTGCCAGTAGTACAGGAACTAGCGGCGCCAATGAGCAGTTCTTC. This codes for CASSTGTSGANEQFF.

This chain's CDR3 is CASSLRGENQPQHF. CDR3 nucleotides: TGTGCCAGCAGTTTGCGCGGGGAGAATCAGCCCCAGCATTTT. The gene calls are TRBV28 and TRBJ1-5; D gene unclear. The CDR3 covers 14 residues. V lost 3 bases and J lost 4, with 10 bases in between. The germline V gene encodes CDR1 MDHEN and CDR2 SYDVKM.

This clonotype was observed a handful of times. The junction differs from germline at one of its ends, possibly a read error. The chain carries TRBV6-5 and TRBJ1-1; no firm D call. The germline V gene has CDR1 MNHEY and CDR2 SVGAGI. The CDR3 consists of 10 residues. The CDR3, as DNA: TGCGCCATAGGACGCATGGAAGCTTTCTTT. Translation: CAIGRMEAFF.

The CDR3 loop is CSGLWANTPEAFF. CDR3 DNA sequence: TGCAGTGGACTATGGGCAAACACCCCTGAAGCTTTCTTT. The V gene is TRBV20-1, the J gene TRBJ1-1; no clear D gene. With 7 bases removed from V and 6 bases from J, the gap between germline ends came to 18 bases. The CDR3 covers 13 residues. The germline gives CDR1 DFQATT, CDR2 SNEGSKA (reference sequence).

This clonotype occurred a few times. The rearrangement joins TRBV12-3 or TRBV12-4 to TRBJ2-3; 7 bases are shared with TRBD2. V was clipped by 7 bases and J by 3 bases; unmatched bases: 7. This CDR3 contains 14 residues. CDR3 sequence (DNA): TGTGCCAGCAAAATCCAAGCGGGAACAGATACGCAGTATTTT. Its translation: CASKIQAGTDTQYF.

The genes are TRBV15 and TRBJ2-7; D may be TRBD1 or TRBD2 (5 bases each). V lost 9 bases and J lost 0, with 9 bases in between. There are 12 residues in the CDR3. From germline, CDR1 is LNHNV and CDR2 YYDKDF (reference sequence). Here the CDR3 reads CATRGDSYEQYF. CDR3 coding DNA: TGTGCCACACGGGGCGACTCCTACGAGCAGTACTTC.

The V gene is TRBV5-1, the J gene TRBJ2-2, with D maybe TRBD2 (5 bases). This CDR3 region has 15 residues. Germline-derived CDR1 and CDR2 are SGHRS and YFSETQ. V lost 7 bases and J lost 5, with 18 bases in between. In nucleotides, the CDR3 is TGCGCCAGCGCAGTAACGTTGGGAGATACCGGGGAGCTGTTTTTT. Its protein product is CASAVTLGDTGELFF.

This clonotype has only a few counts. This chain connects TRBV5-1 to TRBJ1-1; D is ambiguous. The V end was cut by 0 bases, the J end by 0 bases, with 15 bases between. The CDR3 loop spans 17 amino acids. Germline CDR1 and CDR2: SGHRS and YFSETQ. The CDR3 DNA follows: TGCGCCAGCAGCTTGGTGGCCATTCACTCAGTGAACACTGAAGCTTTCTTT. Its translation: CASSLVAIHSVNTEAFF.

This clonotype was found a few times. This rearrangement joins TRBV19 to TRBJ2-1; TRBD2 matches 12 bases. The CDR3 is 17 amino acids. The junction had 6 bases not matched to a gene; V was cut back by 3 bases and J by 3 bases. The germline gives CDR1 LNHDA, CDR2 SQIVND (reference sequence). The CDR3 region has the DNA TGTGCCAGTAGTATCTCTCGGACTAGCGGGAACTACAATGAGCAGTTCTTC. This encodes CASSISRTSGNYNEQFF.

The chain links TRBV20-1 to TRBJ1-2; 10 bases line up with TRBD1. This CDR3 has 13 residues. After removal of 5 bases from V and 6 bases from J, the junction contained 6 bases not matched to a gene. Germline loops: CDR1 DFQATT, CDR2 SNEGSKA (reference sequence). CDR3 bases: TGCAGTGCTTTCCGGGACAGGGGCGATGGCTACACCTTC. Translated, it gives CSAFRDRGDGYTF.

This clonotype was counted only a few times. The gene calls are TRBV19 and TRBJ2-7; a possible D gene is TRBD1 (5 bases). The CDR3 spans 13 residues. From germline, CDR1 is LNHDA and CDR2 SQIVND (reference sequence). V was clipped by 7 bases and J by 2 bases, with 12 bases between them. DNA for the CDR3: TGTGCCAGTAACCCACAGGATCCCTACGAGCAGTACTTC. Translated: CASNPQDPYEQYF.

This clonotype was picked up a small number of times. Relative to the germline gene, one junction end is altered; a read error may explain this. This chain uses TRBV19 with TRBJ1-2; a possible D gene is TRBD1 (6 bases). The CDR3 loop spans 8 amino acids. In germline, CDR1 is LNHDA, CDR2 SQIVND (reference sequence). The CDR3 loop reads CASEGGEF. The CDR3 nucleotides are TGTGCCAGCGAAGGGGGAGAATTC.

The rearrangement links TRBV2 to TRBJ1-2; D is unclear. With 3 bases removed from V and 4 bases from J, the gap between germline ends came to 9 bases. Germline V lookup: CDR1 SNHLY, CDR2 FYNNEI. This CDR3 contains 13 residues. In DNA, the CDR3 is TGTGCCAGCAGTGATTTGATTTTCTATGGCTACACCTTC. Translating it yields CASSDLIFYGYTF.